This T cell receptor (beta chain) was recovered during a study of blood T cell repertoires in COVID-19. Study-wide context: Acute and convalescent COVID-19 samples came from the United States, Italy and Spain. Nucleic acid was either cDNA or gDNA, and it came from T cells, B-cell-depleted T cells, or PBMCs.

The germline gives CDR1 LNHDA, CDR2 SQIVND (reference sequence). V shed 5 bases and J shed 3 bases, with 13 bases lying between them. This CDR3 has 15 amino acids. Under the authors' procedure: The authors estimated nucleated cell counts from reference gene primer amplification. Assay used: immunoSEQ multiplex PCR; TCRdb lists only in-frame clones, some missing. That table gives V, J and clone size, and the DNA gave D and trimming. There are around 150,000 clones in the sample; approximately 84% occur only once, and roughly 1% lies in the top ten. Sequencing used peripheral blood. This chain joins TRBV19 and TRBJ1-4; a weak D match, TRBD1 (6 bases). The receptor was derived from a man aged 40-50 years with acute or convalescent COVID-19. CDR3 sequence: CASSRRQEPNEKLFF. The CDR3 DNA reads as TGTGCCAGTAGTCGCCGACAGGAGCCTAATGAAAAACTGTTTTTT. Combining the CDR3 with reference TRBV19 and TRBJ1-4 gives the whole variable domain DGGITQSPKYLFRKEGQNVTLSCEQNLNHDAMYWYRQDPGQGLRLIYYSQIVNDFQKGDIAEGYSVSREKKESFPLTVTSAQKNPTAFYLCASSRRQEPNEKLFFGSGTQLSVL.